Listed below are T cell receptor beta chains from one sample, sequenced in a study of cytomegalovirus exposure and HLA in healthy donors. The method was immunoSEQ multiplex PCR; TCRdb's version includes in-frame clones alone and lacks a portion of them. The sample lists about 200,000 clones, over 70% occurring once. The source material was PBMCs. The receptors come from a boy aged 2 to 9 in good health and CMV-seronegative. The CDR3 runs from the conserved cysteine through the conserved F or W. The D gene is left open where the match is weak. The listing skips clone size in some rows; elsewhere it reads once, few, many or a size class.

cdr3_nt: TGTGCCTGGAGCTTTAGCGGGAGTTGGAATGAGCAGTTCTTC
cdr3_aa: CAWSFSGSWNEQFF
j_call: TRBJ2-1
d_call: TRBD2
v_call: TRBV30
clone_size: NA

cdr3_nt: TGTGCCAGCAGCGTAGTGGGACAGGGATACGAGCAGTACTTC
cdr3_aa: CASSVVGQGYEQYF
j_call: TRBJ2-7
d_call: TRBD1
v_call: TRBV9
clone_size: NA

cdr3_nt: TGTGCCAGCAGTGCTAGACAGTTTACTAACTATGGCTACACCTTC
cdr3_aa: CASSARQFTNYGYTF
j_call: TRBJ1-2
d_call: NA
v_call: TRBV6-5
clone_size: NA

cdr3_nt: TGTGCCAGCAGGATAGCGGGAGGGGGCCGGGAGACCCAGTACTTC
cdr3_aa: CASRIAGGGRETQYF
j_call: TRBJ2-5
d_call: TRBD2
v_call: TRBV6-1
clone_size: NA

cdr3_nt: TGTGCCAGCAGTTACAAGCTAGCCATAGATACGCAGTATTTT
cdr3_aa: CASSYKLAIDTQYF
j_call: TRBJ2-3
d_call: NA
v_call: TRBV6-5
clone_size: NA

cdr3_nt: TGTGCCTGGAGTGTACGTAGGACTAGCGGGCTGCTAGCCAAAAACATTCAGTACTTC
cdr3_aa: CAWSVRRTSGLLAKNIQYF
j_call: TRBJ2-4
d_call: TRBD2
v_call: TRBV30
clone_size: NA

cdr3_nt: TGTGCCACTCAAGGACTCGACACCGGGGAGCTGTTTTTT
cdr3_aa: CATQGLDTGELFF
j_call: TRBJ2-2
d_call: NA
v_call: TRBV6-6
clone_size: few

cdr3_nt: TGTGCCAGCAGCTCAGTGACAGGGGGCCTGGCTTTCTTT
cdr3_aa: CASSSVTGGLAFF
j_call: TRBJ1-1
d_call: TRBD1
v_call: TRBV7-3
clone_size: NA

cdr3_nt: TGTGCCAGCAGCTTAGTGTCGGGACTAGGCTTTAACACCGGGGAGCTGTTTTTT
cdr3_aa: CASSLVSGLGFNTGELFF
j_call: TRBJ2-2
d_call: TRBD2
v_call: TRBV5-5
clone_size: NA

cdr3_nt: TGTGCCAGCAGCCCTCGGACGGGATCATCCTACAATGAGCAGTTCTTC
cdr3_aa: CASSPRTGSSYNEQFF
j_call: TRBJ2-1
d_call: NA
v_call: TRBV9
clone_size: NA

cdr3_nt: TGTGCCAGCAGGCTACAGGGGGCTGTTGGCTACACCTTC
cdr3_aa: CASRLQGAVGYTF
j_call: TRBJ1-2
d_call: TRBD1
v_call: TRBV27
clone_size: few

cdr3_nt: TGTGCCAGCAGCTACCCCCGAAACAGGGTGAACTATGGCTACACCTTC
cdr3_aa: CASSYPRNRVNYGYTF
j_call: TRBJ1-2
d_call: NA
v_call: TRBV7-2
clone_size: once

cdr3_nt: TGTGCCAGCAGTACAGTCACAGATACGCAGTATTTT
cdr3_aa: CASSTVTDTQYF
j_call: TRBJ2-3
d_call: NA
v_call: TRBV2
clone_size: NA

cdr3_nt: TGTGCCAGCAGCGACCGGGACAGGGCTCGCTCCTACAATGAGCAGTTCTTC
cdr3_aa: CASSDRDRARSYNEQFF
j_call: TRBJ2-1
d_call: TRBD1
v_call: TRBV7-3
clone_size: NA

cdr3_nt: TGTGCCTGGAGTGTACCAGGGGGCACTGAAGCTTTCTTT
cdr3_aa: CAWSVPGGTEAFF
j_call: TRBJ1-1
d_call: TRBD1
v_call: TRBV30
clone_size: NA

cdr3_nt: TGTGCCAGCAGCAGCCCACTAGCGGGGGGGCCCGATGAGCAGTTCTTC
cdr3_aa: CASSSPLAGGPDEQFF
j_call: TRBJ2-1
d_call: TRBD2
v_call: TRBV7-9
clone_size: NA

cdr3_nt: TGCGCCAGCAGCTTGGAGGCGGCGAACACTGAAGCTTTCTTT
cdr3_aa: CASSLEAANTEAFF
j_call: TRBJ1-1
d_call: NA
v_call: TRBV5-1
clone_size: NA

cdr3_nt: TGTGCCAGTAGTCTAGGGGAGTCGGCAGATACGCAGTATTTT
cdr3_aa: CASSLGESADTQYF
j_call: TRBJ2-3
d_call: NA
v_call: TRBV19
clone_size: NA

cdr3_nt: TGTGCCAGCAGCTTAGTGGCAGTCTATAATTCACCCCTCCACTTT
cdr3_aa: CASSLVAVYNSPLHF
j_call: TRBJ1-6
d_call: NA
v_call: TRBV7-8
clone_size: once

cdr3_nt: TGTGCTAGTGGAAGGAGCGGGAGCTCCTACAATGAGCAGTTCTTC
cdr3_aa: CASGRSGSSYNEQFF
j_call: TRBJ2-1
d_call: TRBD2
v_call: TRBV12-5
clone_size: NA

cdr3_nt: TGCGCCAGCAGCCCCCGGGGGGGGCGCGTGGACAATGGGCAGTTCTTC
cdr3_aa: CASSPRGGRVDNGQFF
j_call: TRBJ2-1
d_call: TRBD2
v_call: TRBV5-1
clone_size: NA

cdr3_nt: TGTGCCAGCAGCGTCATAGGCACAGATACGCAGTATTTT
cdr3_aa: CASSVIGTDTQYF
j_call: TRBJ2-3
d_call: NA
v_call: TRBV6-6
clone_size: NA

cdr3_nt: TGTGCCAGCAGGCCGGGACAGGGGAACACTGAAGCTTTCTTT
cdr3_aa: CASRPGQGNTEAFF
j_call: TRBJ1-1
d_call: TRBD1
v_call: TRBV5-4
clone_size: once

cdr3_nt: TGTGCCAGCAGTTCGGGACAGGGAGAGCAGTACTTC
cdr3_aa: CASSSGQGEQYF
j_call: TRBJ2-5
d_call: TRBD1
v_call: TRBV5-6
clone_size: NA

cdr3_nt: TGTGCCAGCAGCCCCACCGGGACTAGCGGTTACGAGCAGTACTTC
cdr3_aa: CASSPTGTSGYEQYF
j_call: TRBJ2-7
d_call: TRBD2
v_call: TRBV7-8
clone_size: NA

cdr3_nt: TGTGCCAGTAGTGCAGGGGTGTTTCCGGGTGAGCAGTTCTTC
cdr3_aa: CASSAGVFPGEQFF
j_call: TRBJ2-1
d_call: NA
v_call: TRBV19
clone_size: NA

cdr3_nt: TGTGCCTGGAGTGATGGCGGAAAACTGTTTTTT
cdr3_aa: CAWSDGGKLFF
j_call: TRBJ1-4
d_call: NA
v_call: TRBV30
clone_size: NA

cdr3_nt: TGTGCCAGCAGCCTAGGGGGGGTGAACACTGAAGCTTTCTTT
cdr3_aa: CASSLGGVNTEAFF
j_call: TRBJ1-1
d_call: NA
v_call: TRBV9
clone_size: NA

cdr3_nt: TGTGCCAGCAGCTTAGCCTCGACAGGGTTTCAAGAGACCCAGTACTTC
cdr3_aa: CASSLASTGFQETQYF
j_call: TRBJ2-5
d_call: TRBD1
v_call: TRBV7-2
clone_size: NA